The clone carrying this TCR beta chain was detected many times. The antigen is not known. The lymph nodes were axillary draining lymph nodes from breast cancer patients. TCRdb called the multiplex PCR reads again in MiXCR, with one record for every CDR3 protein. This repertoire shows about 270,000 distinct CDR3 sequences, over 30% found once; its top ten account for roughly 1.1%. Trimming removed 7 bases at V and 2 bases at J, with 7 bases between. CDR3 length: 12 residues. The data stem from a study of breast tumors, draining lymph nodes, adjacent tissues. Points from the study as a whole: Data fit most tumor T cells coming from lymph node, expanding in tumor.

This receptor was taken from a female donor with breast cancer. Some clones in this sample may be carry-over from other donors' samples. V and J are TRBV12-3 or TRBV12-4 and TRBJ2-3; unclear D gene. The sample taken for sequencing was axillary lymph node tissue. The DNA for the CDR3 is TGTGCCAGCACCCTAAACACAGATACGCAGTATTTT. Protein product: CASTLNTDTQYF.